This is a list of T cell receptor beta chains from one sample in a study of T cell repertoires in cytomegalovirus infection. TCRdb re-called the reads with MiXCR, one entry per CDR3 protein. The sample contains about 140,000 distinct CDR3 sequences, about 6.5% of which appear only once. The sample comprised PBMCs. Source of these receptors: a human donor in good health (CMV status not recorded). Some clones in this sample may be carry-over from other donors' samples. Both conserved end residues are part of each CDR3. The D gene is left open where the match is weak. Only part of the rows carry a size: once, few, many, or a class if the clone is expanded.

TRBV7-3	-	many	TRBJ2-3	TGTGCCAGCAGCTTTGGGGGTAGCACAGATACGCAGTATTTT	CASSFGGSTDTQYF
TRBV29-1	TRBD2	-	TRBJ2-1	TGCAGCGTTGGGGCTAGCGGGTACGAGCAGTTCTTC	CSVGASGYEQFF
TRBV28	-	-	TRBJ2-4	TGTGCCAGCAGTATTCAGGGGGGGATAGCCAAAAACATTCAGTACTTC	CASSIQGGIAKNIQYF
TRBV15	-	few	TRBJ2-1	TGTGCCACCAGCAGCCCAGACTTGGGGCAAGGCTACAATGAGCAGTTCTTC	CATSSPDLGQGYNEQFF
TRBV6-2/TRBV6-3	-	many	TRBJ2-7	TGTGCCAGCAGGACCGGGACACTTCCCATTCATAGCTACGAGCAGTACTTC	CASRTGTLPIHSYEQYF
TRBV19	TRBD1	many	TRBJ1-1	TGTGCCAGTAGTATTTTGAGGGGGCCGGACACTGAAGCTTTCTTT	CASSILRGPDTEAFF
TRBV19	TRBD1	few	TRBJ1-3	TGTGCCAGTAGTATTCAGGGGGCCAACACCATATATTTT	CASSIQGANTIYF
TRBV19	TRBD1	-	TRBJ2-5	TGTGCCAGTAGTATTTCCGGGGGACAGGGGCTTCAAGAGACCCAGTACTTC	CASSISGGQGLQETQYF
TRBV25-1	-	-	TRBJ1-6	TGTGCCAGCAGTGCCATGGGCATATATAATTCACCCCTCCACTTT	CASSAMGIYNSPLHF
TRBV29-1	-	-	TRBJ2-5	TGCAGCGCGACAGAGGAGACCCAGTACTTC	CSATEETQYF
TRBV7-9	-	many	TRBJ1-2	TGTGCCAGCAGCTCCCCGACGGGGGGGCGCATACTAGTTTCTGGCTACACCTTC	CASSSPTGGRILVSGYTF
TRBV29-1	TRBD1	many	TRBJ1-2	TGCAGCGTTGAAGGACAGGGTTCGGTCTATGGCTACACCTTC	CSVEGQGSVYGYTF
TRBV6-4	-	few	TRBJ2-1	TGTGCCAGCAGTGCTGAGCTAGGCAATGAGCAGTTCTTC	CASSAELGNEQFF
TRBV15	TRBD2	few	TRBJ2-5	TGTGCCACCAGCACGACTAGCGAGACCCAGTACTTC	CATSTTSETQYF
TRBV27	TRBD1	many	TRBJ1-4	TGTGCCAGCAGTGTCCGGACAGGGTACGAAAAACTGTTTTTT	CASSVRTGYEKLFF
TRBV5-4	-	-	TRBJ2-1	TGTGCCAGCAGCAGGAGATTGGGAAATGAGCAGTTCTTC	CASSRRLGNEQFF
TRBV6-5	TRBD1	few	TRBJ1-1	TGTGCCAGCAGTACCCCGGGACAGGGCGATGAAGCTTTCTTT	CASSTPGQGDEAFF
TRBV20-1	-	few	TRBJ2-7	TGCAGTGCTCGAACCCCGGGGGTCTACGAGCAGTACTTC	CSARTPGVYEQYF
TRBV5-4	-	-	TRBJ2-5	TGTGCCAGCAGCTTTTTGGACGGGAGAGAGACCCAGTACTTC	CASSFLDGRETQYF
TRBV7-6	-	many	TRBJ1-1	TGTGCCAGCACGACGCCAGGGGAAAACACTGAAGCTTTCTTT	CASTTPGENTEAFF
TRBV12-5	-	-	TRBJ1-6	TGTGCTAGTGGTAAAACCAGGGAGCAGAGGGATATAGCTTCACCCCTCCACTTT	CASGKTREQRDIASPLHF
TRBV7-9	-	few	TRBJ2-5	TGTGCCAGCAGCATAGGACTGATGACAGAGACCCAGTACTTC	CASSIGLMTETQYF